This T cell receptor (beta chain) was sequenced for a study of a mutant IDH1 vaccine in newly diagnosed glioma. For the study at large: Treated patients comprised approximately 62% males and approximately 38% females, mean age roughly 44 years. V12 took place at week 35, and V13 at week 47. Whole-study results and caveats: Pseudoprogression seemed unrelated to changes in top peripheral T cell clonotypes.

Stated time point: week 35, safety follow-up. Vaccinated patients received 300 ug of mutant IDH1 20-mer peptide per dose, with topical imiquimod. This table comes from immunoSEQ multiplex PCR, and its TCRdb copy is limited to in-frame clones, with some not included. The sample lists about 68,000 clones; around 82% were seen once. Germline V gene lookup returns CDR1 GTSNPN and CDR2 SVGIG (reference sequence). This CDR3 has 13 amino acids. V was shortened by 0 bases and J by 9 bases, with 9 bases between the two germline ends. Comments on this clone: The target antigen is unknown.

The receptor was derived from a man between 18 and 29 years old with glioma. The chain uses TRBV30 and TRBJ1-6; D might be TRBD1 (5 bases). Sample: PBMCs, taken from a glioma patient whose treatment included an IDH1 peptide vaccine. The CDR3 DNA reads TGTGCCTGGAGTGTACAAGGGGCTTCACCCCTCCACTTT. Translated, it gives CAWSVQGASPLHF.